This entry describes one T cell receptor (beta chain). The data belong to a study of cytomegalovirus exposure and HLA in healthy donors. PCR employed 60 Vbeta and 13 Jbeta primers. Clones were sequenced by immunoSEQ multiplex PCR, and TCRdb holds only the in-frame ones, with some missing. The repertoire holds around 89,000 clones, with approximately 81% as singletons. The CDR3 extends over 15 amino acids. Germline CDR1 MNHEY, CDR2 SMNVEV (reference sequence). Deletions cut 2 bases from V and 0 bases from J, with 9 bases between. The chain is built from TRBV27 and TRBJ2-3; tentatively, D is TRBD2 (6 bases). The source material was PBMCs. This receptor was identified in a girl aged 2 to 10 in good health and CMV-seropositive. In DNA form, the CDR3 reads TGTGCCAGCAGTTTAGGGGGACTTAGCACAGATACGCAGTATTTT. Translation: CASSLGGLSTDTQYF.